Below are 12 T cell receptor beta chains sequenced from a single sample in a study of blood T cell repertoires in COVID-19. The protocol was immunoSEQ multiplex PCR, while the TCRdb copy is restricted to in-frame clones and leaves out a portion. The table has some 260,000 clones, around four fifths seen once. The sequencing sample was made of PBMCs or T cells enriched from blood (not recorded which). Receptors originate from a man younger than 45 with acute COVID-19.

The rearrangement joins TRBV9 to TRBJ1-2; 12 nucleotides align to TRBD1. The V gene's germline CDR1 is SGDLS and CDR2 YYNGEE. V lost 6 bases and J lost 0; bases outside the gene matches: 12. The CDR3 extends over 18 amino acids. CDR3 residues: CASTAYGTGGQANYGYTF. In DNA form, the CDR3 reads TGTGCCAGCACCGCTTACGGGACAGGGGGCCAGGCTAACTATGGCTACACCTTC.

This chain joins TRBV9 and TRBJ2-1, with D uncertain. Trimming stripped 5 bases from V and 1 base from J, with 10 bases between. The CDR3 runs 14 residues. Germline V lookup: CDR1 SGDLS, CDR2 YYNGEE. The CDR3 DNA is TGTGCCAGCAGTTCGCCTATTTCCTACAATGAGCAGTTCTTC. Residues: CASSSPISYNEQFF.

The rearrangement uses TRBV11-3 and TRBJ2-5; D is possibly TRBD1 (5 bases). This CDR3 comprises 14 residues. V lost 1 base and J lost 7, with 13 bases in between. Germline lookup yields CDR1 SGHNT and CDR2 YENEEA. The CDR3 is CASSLGPGTGTQYF. The CDR3 DNA sequence: TGTGCCAGCAGCTTAGGACCCGGAACAGGGACCCAGTACTTC.

The J gene is TRBJ2-2, the V gene TRBV11-3, with a weak D call TRBD1 (6 bases). CDR1 and CDR2 from the germline V gene are SGHNT and YENEEA. The CDR3 is 15 residues long. V was trimmed by 5 bases and J by 2 bases, leaving 12 bases between them. In DNA, the CDR3 is TGTGCCAGCAGCCCAGGGGACCCCAACACCGGGGAGCTGTTTTTT. Protein: CASSPGDPNTGELFF.

The chain employs TRBV7-8 and TRBJ2-7; 7 bases agree with TRBD1. Germline trimming cut 4 bases from V and 7 bases from J; bases unmatched to any gene: 7. The germline gives CDR1 SGHVS, CDR2 FQNEAQ. The CDR3 spans 13 residues. CDR3 DNA sequence: TGTGCCAGCAGCTCAGGGACAGCGTGGGAGCAGTACGTC. This translates into CASSSGTAWEQYV.

The chain joins TRBV9 to TRBJ2-5; 12 bases are a match to TRBD2. Germline V gives CDR1 SGDLS, CDR2 YYNGEE. V trimming: 4 bases; J trimming: 4 bases; junction bases outside the gene matches: 8. The CDR3 sequence is 16 residues long. CDR3 amino acids: CASSPGALAGGETQYF. The CDR3 nucleotides read TGTGCCAGCAGCCCCGGGGCACTAGCGGGGGGAGAGACCCAGTACTTC.

The V gene is TRBV19, the J gene TRBJ1-2, with 10 positions matching TRBD1. Germline CDR1 is LNHDA and CDR2 is SQIVND (reference sequence). The CDR3 sequence is 15 residues long. V shed 11 bases, J shed 7 bases, and the junction held 16 bases outside the gene matches. CDR3: CASTSPAGTGVGYTF. The DNA of the CDR3 is TGTGCCTCTACCTCCCCCGCCGGGACAGGGGTTGGCTACACCTTC.

The chain links TRBV4-2 to TRBJ1-4; 10 bases map to TRBD1. The CDR3 totals 17 residues. CDR1 is LGHNA, CDR2 YNFKEQ, per germline. V shed 2 bases, J shed 2 bases, and the junction held 5 bases outside the gene matches. The CDR3 here is CASSQLTGGLTNEKLFF. CDR3 DNA sequence: TGTGCCAGCAGCCAACTGACAGGGGGCTTGACTAATGAAAAACTGTTTTTT.

V and J are TRBV5-5 and TRBJ2-2; TRBD2 matches at 15 bases. Germline V CDR1 and CDR2: SGHKS, YYEKEE (reference sequence). This CDR3 is built from 16 residues. The trim removed 4 bases at V and 10 bases at J, leaving 8 bases unmatched. In DNA form, the CDR3 reads TGTGCCAGCAGCGCCATAGGGACTAGCGGGGGGTCGGAGCTGTTTTTT. It is translated as CASSAIGTSGGSELFF.

The chain combines TRBV2 with TRBJ1-4, with D uncertain. Germline CDR1 and CDR2: SNHLY and FYNNEI. V shed 8 bases and J shed 0 bases, with 10 bases lying between them. This CDR3 is 14 amino acids long. The CDR3 nucleotides read TGTGCCAGCCGTTTTTTTGCAACTAATGAAAAACTGTTTTTT. Protein: CASRFFATNEKLFF.

The gene calls are TRBV4-1 and TRBJ2-6; D is unresolved. Trimming removed 3 bases at V and 4 bases at J, with 19 bases between. The V gene's germline CDR1 is MGHRA and CDR2 YSYEKL. The CDR3 has 18 amino acids. The DNA of the CDR3 is TGCGCCAGCAGCCAGCAAGATATGACTGCGACCGGGGCCAACGTCCTGACTTTC. As protein: CASSQQDMTATGANVLTF.

CDR3 DNA: TGTGCCAGCAGAGACAGGGGCAGGTACAATGAGCAGTTCTTC. It encodes CASRDRGRYNEQFF. This rearrangement joins TRBV6-5 to TRBJ2-1; 8 bases are a match to TRBD1. This CDR3 comprises 14 residues. The germline gives CDR1 MNHEY, CDR2 SVGAGI. V dropped 6 bases and J dropped 4; count of bases not matched to a gene: 5.